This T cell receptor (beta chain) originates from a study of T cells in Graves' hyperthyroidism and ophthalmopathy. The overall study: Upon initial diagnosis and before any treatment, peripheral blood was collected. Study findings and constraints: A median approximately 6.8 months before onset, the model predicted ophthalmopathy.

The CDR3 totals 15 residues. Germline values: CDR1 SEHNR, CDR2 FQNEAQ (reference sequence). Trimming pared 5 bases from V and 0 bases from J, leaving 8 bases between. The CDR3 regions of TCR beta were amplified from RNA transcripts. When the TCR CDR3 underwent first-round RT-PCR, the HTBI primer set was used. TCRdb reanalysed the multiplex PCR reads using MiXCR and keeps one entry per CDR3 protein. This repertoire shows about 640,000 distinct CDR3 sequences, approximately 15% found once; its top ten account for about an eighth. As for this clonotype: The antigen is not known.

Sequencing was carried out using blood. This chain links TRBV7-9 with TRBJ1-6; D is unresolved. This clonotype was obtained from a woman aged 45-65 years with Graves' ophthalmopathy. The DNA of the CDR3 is TGTGCCAGCAGCCAAGGGAGCTCCTATAATTCACCCCTCCACTTT. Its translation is CASSQGSSYNSPLHF.